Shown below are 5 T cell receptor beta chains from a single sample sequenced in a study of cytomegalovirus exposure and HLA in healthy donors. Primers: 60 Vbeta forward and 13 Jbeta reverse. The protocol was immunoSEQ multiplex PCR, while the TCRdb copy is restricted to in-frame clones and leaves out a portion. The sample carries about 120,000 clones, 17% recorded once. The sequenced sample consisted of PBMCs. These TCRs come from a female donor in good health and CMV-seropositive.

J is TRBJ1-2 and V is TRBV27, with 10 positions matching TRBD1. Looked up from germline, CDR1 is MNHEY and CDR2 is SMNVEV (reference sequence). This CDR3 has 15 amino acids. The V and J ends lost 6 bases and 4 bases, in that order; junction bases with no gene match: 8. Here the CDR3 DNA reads TGTGCCAGCAGACCCCCGGGACAGGGGATCTATGGCTACACCTTC. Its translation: CASRPPGQGIYGYTF.

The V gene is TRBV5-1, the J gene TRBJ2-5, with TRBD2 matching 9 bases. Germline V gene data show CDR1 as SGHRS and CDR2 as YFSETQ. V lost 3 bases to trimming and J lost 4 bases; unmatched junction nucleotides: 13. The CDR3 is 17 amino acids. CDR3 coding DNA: TGCGCCAGCAGCTCCATCGCTGGGGGAGCGGGAGGAGAGACCCAGTACTTC. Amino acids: CASSSIAGGAGGETQYF.

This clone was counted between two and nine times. The CDR3 region is CASSQVRPGEQYF. The CDR3 coding sequence is TGCGCCAGCAGCCAAGTAAGACCAGGAGAGCAGTACTTC. This rearrangement joins TRBV4-3 to TRBJ2-7, with D unclear. This CDR3 spans 13 amino acids. V lost 1 base and J lost 7, with 11 bases in between. The germline CDR1 and CDR2 sequences are LGHNA and YSLEER.

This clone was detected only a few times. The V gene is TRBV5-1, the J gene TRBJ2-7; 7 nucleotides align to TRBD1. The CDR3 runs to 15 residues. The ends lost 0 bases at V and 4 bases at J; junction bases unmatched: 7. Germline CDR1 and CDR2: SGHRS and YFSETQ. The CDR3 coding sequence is TGCGCCAGCAGCTTGGCTTCGGGACAGATTTACGAGCAGTACTTC. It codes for CASSLASGQIYEQYF.

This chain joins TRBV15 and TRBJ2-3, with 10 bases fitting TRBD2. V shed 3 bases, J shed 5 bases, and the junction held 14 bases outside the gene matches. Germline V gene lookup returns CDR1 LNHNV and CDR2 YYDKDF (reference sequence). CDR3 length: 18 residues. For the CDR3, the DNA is TGTGCCACCAGCAGTTGGGCCGGGACTAGCGACTATCGAGATACGCAGTATTTT. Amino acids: CATSSWAGTSDYRDTQYF. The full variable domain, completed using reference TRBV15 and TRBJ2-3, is DAMVIQNPRYQVTQFGKPVTLSCSQTLNHNVMYWYQQKSSQAPKLLFHYYDKDFNNEADTPDNFQSRRPNTSFCFLDIRSPGLGDTAMYLCATSSWAGTSDYRDTQYFGPGTRLTVL.